Given below is one TCR beta chain in context. Its cognate antigen has yet to be identified. There are no base qualities to consult, and no much larger clone falls within one base. The CDR1 and CDR2 encoded by the germline V gene are KGHSH and LQKENI. The CDR3 runs 14 amino acids, cysteine and phenylalanine included. Only CDR3 DNA remains: 42 bases, in frame from the first base. V is clipped by 3 bases and J by 4 bases, and the sequence between their germline boundaries is 11 bases long. This specimen belongs to a study of response to subunit inactivated influenza vaccine (dated by TCRdb to 2017 to 2018). About the study as a whole: To follow how T cells responded to a trivalent subunit inactivated influenza vaccine, the researchers relied on deep quantitative profiling of the T cell receptor repertoire. What the research found in general, with its limitations: The authors suggested that each seasonal influenza vaccination may recruit only a limited number of new T cells.

The library was prepared using RT-PCR. Instrument on record: Illumina HiSeq 2500. TCRdb handled the public reads itself, with Q25 trimming in fastp and clone calling in MiXCR, and kept productive beta chains. One record per CDR3 amino acid sequence lists the most common genes and DNA. The sample profile shows roughly 620,000 distinct CDR3 sequences; about 11% of them were found once. Approximately 11% of the sample is held by the ten biggest clonotypes. The same specimen was also included in a second study, on T cells expressing NK-cell markers. That second report states: The TCR beta cDNA libraries were made using 5'RACE template switching, a step that added both a universal primer site and unique molecular identifiers. In sorted CD3+CD56+NKG2C+, CD3+CD56+NKG2C- and CD3+CD56-NKG2C+ T-cell subsets from about 8 donors, TCR beta-chain repertoires were profiled. Seven of the eight sequenced donors were HCMV-seropositive and one was HCMV-seronegative. In several experiments an anti-gammadeltaTCR antibody was added to restrict sorting to alphabetaTCR-expressing T cells. In six donors, the dominant CD3+CD56+NKG2C+ clonotypes were found to rank among the top 10 CD8+ clonotypes and to make up roughly 1.0-7.5% of CD8+ T cells. Those dominant clonotypes were again the most abundant among CD3+CD56-NKG2C+ cells in several donors, at about 25-65%. Whether the expanded NKG2C-expressing T cell clones were specific for HCMV antigens remained unclear. Randomly selected healthy volunteers, three men and five women, were used as the eight sequenced donors. HCMV serostatus was determined by detecting HCMV-specific IgG in serum with a commercial ELISA kit. Ficoll density gradient centrifugation was used to isolate peripheral blood mononuclear cells from blood. Bulk peripheral blood T-cell repertoires were additionally sequenced from unsorted PBMC for 5 or 6 donors. Synthesis of cDNA was primed from the TCR beta constant segment and was followed by two consecutive PCR amplification steps. Libraries were sequenced as 2 x 150 bp reads on Illumina HiSeq 2000/2500, MiSeq or NextSeq. MIGEC was used to demultiplex reads and group the reads by UMI, and MiTCR was used to assemble and quantify clonotypes. To exclude erroneous sequences, any TCR cDNA sequence not supported by at least two reads was discarded. Downstream repertoire analysis used the tcR package, and clonotypes were matched across fractions by CDR3 nucleotide sequence plus V segment. VDJmatch was used to annotate antigen specificity against VDJdb, with one amino acid substitution in CDR3 permitted.

Rearrangement joined TRBV18 to TRBJ2-3; TRBD1 is a possible D gene, resting on 6 matching bases. This material consisted of PBMCs from blood, taken on the day of vaccination. The sequence came from a man aged 50 to 60 who received an inactivated influenza vaccine. Donor details come from another sample of the same person, matched by shared clones. The DNA sequence follows: TGTGCCAGCTCACCTCAGGGGCGGGCAGATACGCAGTATTTT. It is translated as CASSPQGRADTQYF. The CDR3, completed at both ends by the reference TRBV18 and TRBJ2-3 genes, gives the full variable domain NAGVMQNPRHLVRRRGQEARLRCSPMKGHSHVYWYRQLPEEGLKFMVYLQKENIIDESGMPKERFSAEFPKEGPSILRIQQVVRGDSAAYFCASSPQGRADTQYFGPGTRLTVL.